What follows describes a single TCR beta chain. Its antigen remains unidentified. This may stem from a read error, because a much larger clone lies one nucleotide away. RNA transcripts were the template for amplifying TCR beta CDR3 regions. Carried out on the TCR CDR3, a first-round RT-PCR used the HTBI primer set. From the multiplex PCR reads, TCRdb called clonotypes with MiXCR, one entry per CDR3 protein. Found here are about 350,000 distinct CDR3 sequences, about 20% of them singletons; the top ten hold about 3.5%. The sample comes from a study of T cells in Graves' hyperthyroidism and ophthalmopathy. Study-level points and caveats: Blood samples included most of the expanded thyroid clonotypes exceeding 0.001.

CDR3 length: 14 amino acids. Sequenced input: blood. The source of this sequence is a woman younger than 35 with Graves' hyperthyroidism. The V gene is TRBV12-3 or TRBV12-4, the J gene TRBJ1-1; tentative D call: TRBD1 (5 bases). The CDR3: CASSLSRGIIEACF. CDR3 coding DNA: TGTGCCAGCAGTCTATCCCGGGGGATCATTGAAGCTTGCTTT.